These T cell receptor beta chains were read from a single sample in a study of radiotherapy plus CTLA-4 blockade in lung cancer. The table came from immunoSEQ multiplex PCR; TCRdb's copy has only in-frame clones and leaves some out. Here the sample spans 95,000 to 150,000 clones, 80% to 90% being singletons. Sequencing was performed on peripheral blood, taken from a patient treated with radiotherapy plus ipilimumab. These receptors were obtained from a human donor with non-small cell lung cancer that progressed on radiotherapy plus ipilimumab. CDR3s leave out the opening cysteine and the closing phenylalanine or tryptophan.

j_call: TRBJ1-1
v_call: TRBV5-1
cdr3_aa: ASSLDPTRRTEAF

j_call: TRBJ2-6
v_call: TRBV5-1
cdr3_aa: ASSINPGGGGANVLT

j_call: TRBJ1-2
v_call: TRBV19
cdr3_aa: ASNGLNYGYT

j_call: TRBJ1-1
v_call: TRBV5-4
cdr3_aa: ASSAVQGASAEAF

j_call: TRBJ2-7
v_call: TRBV27
cdr3_aa: ASSPHLYEQY

j_call: TRBJ2-7
v_call: TRBV5-1
cdr3_aa: ASSPTSGTTRSYEQY

j_call: TRBJ2-1
v_call: TRBV5-4
cdr3_aa: ASSIGGTAYNEQF

j_call: TRBJ1-1
v_call: TRBV7-3
cdr3_aa: ASSFQGNTEAF

j_call: TRBJ2-1
v_call: TRBV6-5
cdr3_aa: ASSTTSGRAEQF

j_call: TRBJ2-1
v_call: TRBV5-1
cdr3_aa: ASSNGGGNEQF

j_call: TRBJ2-1
v_call: TRBV18
cdr3_aa: ASSPSGLAGVQGEQF

j_call: TRBJ2-3
v_call: TRBV7-7
cdr3_aa: ASSQGLAGRTDTQY

j_call: TRBJ1-2
v_call: TRBV14
cdr3_aa: ASSQAAWDGGYT

j_call: TRBJ2-2
v_call: TRBV5-1
cdr3_aa: ASSLIGGAGELF

j_call: TRBJ2-7
v_call: TRBV4-2
cdr3_aa: ASSQATGRSYEQY

j_call: TRBJ2-7
v_call: TRBV27
cdr3_aa: ASSFLGQGQGYEQY

j_call: TRBJ1-1
v_call: TRBV5-1
cdr3_aa: ASSPGGKEVAF

j_call: TRBJ2-1
v_call: TRBV6-5
cdr3_aa: ASSTLTSNEQF

j_call: TRBJ1-5
v_call: TRBV6-1
cdr3_aa: ASTSGTGTQPQH

j_call: TRBJ1-2
v_call: TRBV5-4
cdr3_aa: ASSLARAHYGYT

j_call: TRBJ2-7
v_call: TRBV5-1
cdr3_aa: ASSLGTHAGGEQY

j_call: TRBJ2-2
v_call: TRBV21-1
cdr3_aa: ASSPTEGTSGFGDTGELF

j_call: TRBJ2-7
v_call: TRBV16
cdr3_aa: ASSRNEGYEQY

j_call: TRBJ1-1
v_call: TRBV30
cdr3_aa: AWSAFRNTEAF

j_call: TRBJ2-1
v_call: TRBV25-1
cdr3_aa: ASSPPLQLAGVGGEQF